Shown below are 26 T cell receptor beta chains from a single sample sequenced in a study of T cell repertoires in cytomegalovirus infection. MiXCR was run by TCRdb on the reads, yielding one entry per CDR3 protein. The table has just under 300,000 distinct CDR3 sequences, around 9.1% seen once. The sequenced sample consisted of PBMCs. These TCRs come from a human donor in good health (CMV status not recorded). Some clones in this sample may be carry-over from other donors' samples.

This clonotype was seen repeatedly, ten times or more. For the CDR3, the DNA is TGTGCCAGCTCACCCCGGACTAGCGAAGCACAAGAGACCCAGTACTTC. Translation gives CASSPRTSEAQETQYF. The V call is TRBV18, the J call TRBJ2-5; 9 nucleotides match TRBD2. The CDR3 sequence is 16 residues long. CDR1 and CDR2 from the germline V gene are KGHSH and LQKENI. The trim removed 3 bases at V and 2 bases at J, leaving 7 bases unmatched.

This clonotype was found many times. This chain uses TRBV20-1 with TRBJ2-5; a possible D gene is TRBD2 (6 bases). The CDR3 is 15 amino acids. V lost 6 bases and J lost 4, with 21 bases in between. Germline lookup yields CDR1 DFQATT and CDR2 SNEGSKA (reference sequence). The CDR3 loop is CSATRNHGGGETQYF. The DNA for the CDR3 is TGCAGTGCGACTAGAAACCATGGTGGGGGAGAGACCCAGTACTTC.

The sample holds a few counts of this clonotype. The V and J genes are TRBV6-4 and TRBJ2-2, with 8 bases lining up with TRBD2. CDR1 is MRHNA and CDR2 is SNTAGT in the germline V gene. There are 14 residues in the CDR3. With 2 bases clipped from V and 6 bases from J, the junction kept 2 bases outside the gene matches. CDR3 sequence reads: CASSDRTSPGELFF. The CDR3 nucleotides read TGTGCCAGCAGTGACCGGACTAGCCCCGGGGAGCTGTTTTTT.

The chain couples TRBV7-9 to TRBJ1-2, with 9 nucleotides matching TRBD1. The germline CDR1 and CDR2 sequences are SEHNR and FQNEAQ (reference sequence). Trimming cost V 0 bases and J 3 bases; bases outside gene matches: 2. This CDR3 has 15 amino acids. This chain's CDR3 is CASSLATGGDYGYTF. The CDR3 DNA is TGTGCCAGCAGCTTAGCTACAGGGGGCGACTATGGCTACACCTTC.

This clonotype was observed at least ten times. This CDR3 is CASSGPRNEQFF. DNA for the CDR3: TGTGCCAGCAGCGGGCCCCGCAATGAGCAGTTCTTC. The gene calls are TRBV9 and TRBJ2-1; D gene ambiguous. The V gene's germline CDR1 is SGDLS and CDR2 YYNGEE. This CDR3 spans 12 amino acids. The V end lost 3 bases, the J end lost 6 bases, and 7 bases lay between the germline ends.

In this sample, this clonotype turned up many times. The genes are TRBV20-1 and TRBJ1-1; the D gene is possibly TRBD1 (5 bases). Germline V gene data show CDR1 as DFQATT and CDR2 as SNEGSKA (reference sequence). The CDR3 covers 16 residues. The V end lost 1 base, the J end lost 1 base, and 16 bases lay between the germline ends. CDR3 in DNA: TGCAGTGCTAGAGTCGCGGGGGGGTCTCGGAACACTGAAGCTTTCTTT. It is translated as CSARVAGGSRNTEAFF.

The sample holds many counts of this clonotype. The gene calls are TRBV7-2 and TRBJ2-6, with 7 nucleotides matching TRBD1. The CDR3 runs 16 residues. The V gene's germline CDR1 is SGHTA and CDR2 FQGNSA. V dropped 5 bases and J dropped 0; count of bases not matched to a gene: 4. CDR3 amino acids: CASSPDRTSGANVLTF. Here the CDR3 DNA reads TGTGCCAGCAGCCCGGACAGGACCTCTGGGGCCAACGTCCTGACTTTC.

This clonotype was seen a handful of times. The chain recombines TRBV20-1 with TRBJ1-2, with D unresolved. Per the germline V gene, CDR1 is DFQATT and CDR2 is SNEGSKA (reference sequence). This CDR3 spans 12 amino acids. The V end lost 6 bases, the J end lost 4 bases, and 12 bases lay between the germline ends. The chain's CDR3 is CSAPTEAYGYTF. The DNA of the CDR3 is TGCAGTGCCCCTACAGAAGCCTATGGCTACACCTTC.

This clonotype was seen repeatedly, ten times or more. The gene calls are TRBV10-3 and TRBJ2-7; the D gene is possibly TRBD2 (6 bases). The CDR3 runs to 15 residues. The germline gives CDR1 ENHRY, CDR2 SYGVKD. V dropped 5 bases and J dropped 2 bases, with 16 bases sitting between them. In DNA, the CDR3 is TGTGCCATCAGTTTGGGACTGCCGGCGACCTACGAGCAGTACTTC. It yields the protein CAISLGLPATYEQYF.

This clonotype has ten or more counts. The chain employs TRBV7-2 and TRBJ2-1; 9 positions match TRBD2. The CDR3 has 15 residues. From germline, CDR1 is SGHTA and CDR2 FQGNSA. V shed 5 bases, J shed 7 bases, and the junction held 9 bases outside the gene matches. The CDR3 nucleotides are TGTGCCAGCAGCGGGGTAGCGGGGGCCCATAATGAGCAGTTCTTC. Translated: CASSGVAGAHNEQFF.

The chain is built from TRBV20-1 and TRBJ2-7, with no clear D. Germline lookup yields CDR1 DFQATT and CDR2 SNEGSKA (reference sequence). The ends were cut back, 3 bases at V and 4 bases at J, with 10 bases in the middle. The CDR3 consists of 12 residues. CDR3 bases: TGCAGTGCTAGCGGCAGAAAATACGAGCAGTACTTC. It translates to CSASGRKYEQYF.

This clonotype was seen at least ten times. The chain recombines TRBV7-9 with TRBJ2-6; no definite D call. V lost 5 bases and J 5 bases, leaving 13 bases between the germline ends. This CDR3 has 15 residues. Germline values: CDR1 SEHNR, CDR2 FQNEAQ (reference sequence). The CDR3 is CASSELSRRANVLTF. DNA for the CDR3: TGTGCCAGCAGCGAGTTATCACGGAGGGCCAACGTCCTGACTTTC. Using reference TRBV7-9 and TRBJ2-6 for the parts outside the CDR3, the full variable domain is DTGVSQNPRHKITKRGQNVTFRCDPISEHNRLYWYRQTLGQGPEFLTYFQNEAQLEKSRLLSDRFSAERPKGSFSTLEIQRTEQGDSAMYLCASSELSRRANVLTFGAGSRLTVL.

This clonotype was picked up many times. The CDR3 sequence is CASSFWAGPDGYTF. CDR3 coding DNA: TGTGCCAGCAGCTTTTGGGCAGGACCTGATGGCTACACCTTC. The chain joins TRBV7-2 to TRBJ1-2; D unresolved. Germline V CDR1 and CDR2: SGHTA, FQGNSA. This CDR3 region has 14 residues. Deletions cut 3 bases from V and 6 bases from J, with 14 bases between.

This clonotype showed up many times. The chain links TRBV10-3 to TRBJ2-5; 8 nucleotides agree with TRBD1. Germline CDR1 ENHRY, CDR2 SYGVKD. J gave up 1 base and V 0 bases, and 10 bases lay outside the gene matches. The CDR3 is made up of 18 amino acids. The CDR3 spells CAISESDRAPKTQETQYF. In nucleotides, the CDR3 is TGTGCCATCAGTGAGTCGGACAGGGCGCCAAAAACCCAAGAGACCCAGTACTTC.

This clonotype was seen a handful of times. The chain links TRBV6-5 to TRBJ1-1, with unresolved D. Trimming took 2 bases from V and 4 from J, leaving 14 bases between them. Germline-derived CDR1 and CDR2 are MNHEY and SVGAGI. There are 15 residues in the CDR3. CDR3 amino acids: CASSYVGEVSTEAFF. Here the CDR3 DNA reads TGTGCCAGCAGTTACGTCGGGGAGGTTAGCACTGAAGCTTTCTTT.

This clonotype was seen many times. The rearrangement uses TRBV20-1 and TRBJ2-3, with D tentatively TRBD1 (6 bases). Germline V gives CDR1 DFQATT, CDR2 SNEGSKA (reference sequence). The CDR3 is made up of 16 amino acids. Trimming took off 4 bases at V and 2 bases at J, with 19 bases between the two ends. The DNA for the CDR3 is TGCAGTGCTAAGACAGGAAGGCGTTCCTTCACAGATACGCAGTATTTT. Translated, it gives CSAKTGRRSFTDTQYF.

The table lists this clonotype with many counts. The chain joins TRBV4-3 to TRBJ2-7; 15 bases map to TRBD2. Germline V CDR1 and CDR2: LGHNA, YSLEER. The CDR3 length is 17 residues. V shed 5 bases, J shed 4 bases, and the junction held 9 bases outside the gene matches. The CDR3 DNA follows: TGCGCCAGCAGCAAAAGAGGACTAGCGGGGGGGTATTACGAGCAGTACGTC. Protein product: CASSKRGLAGGYYEQYV.

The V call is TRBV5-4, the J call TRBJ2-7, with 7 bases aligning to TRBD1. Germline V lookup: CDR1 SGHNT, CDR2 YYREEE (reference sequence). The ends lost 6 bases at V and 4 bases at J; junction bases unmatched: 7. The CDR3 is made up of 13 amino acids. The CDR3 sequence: CASTGQAPYEQYF. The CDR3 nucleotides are TGTGCCAGCACCGGACAGGCCCCTTACGAGCAGTACTTC.

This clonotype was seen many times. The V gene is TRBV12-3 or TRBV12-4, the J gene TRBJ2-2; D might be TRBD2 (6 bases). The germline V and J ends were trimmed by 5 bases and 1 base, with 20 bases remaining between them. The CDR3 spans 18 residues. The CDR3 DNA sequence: TGTGCCAGCAGTACGCACAGGCGACGGGGGTGGAACACCGGGGAGCTGTTTTTT. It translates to CASSTHRRRGWNTGELFF.

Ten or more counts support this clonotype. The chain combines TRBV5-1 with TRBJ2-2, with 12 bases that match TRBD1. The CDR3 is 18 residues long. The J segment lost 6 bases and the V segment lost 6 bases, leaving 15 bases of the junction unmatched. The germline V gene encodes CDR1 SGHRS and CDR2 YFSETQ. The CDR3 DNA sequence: TGCGCCAGCAATTCCGGACTGCCGGGACAGGGGGCCTCCGGGGAGCTGTTTTTT. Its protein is CASNSGLPGQGASGELFF.

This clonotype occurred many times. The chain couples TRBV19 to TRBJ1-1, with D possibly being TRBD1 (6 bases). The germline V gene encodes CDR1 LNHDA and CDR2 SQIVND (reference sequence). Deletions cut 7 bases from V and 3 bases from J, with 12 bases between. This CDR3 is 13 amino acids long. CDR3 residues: CASKGGTYTEAFF. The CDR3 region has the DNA TGTGCCAGTAAGGGGGGCACCTACACTGAAGCTTTCTTT.

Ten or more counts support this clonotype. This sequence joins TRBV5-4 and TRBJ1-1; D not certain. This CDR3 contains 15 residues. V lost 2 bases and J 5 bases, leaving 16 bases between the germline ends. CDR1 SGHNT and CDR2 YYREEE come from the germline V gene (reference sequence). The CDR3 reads CASSFKGRVGTEAFF. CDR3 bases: TGTGCCAGCAGCTTTAAGGGAAGGGTGGGGACTGAAGCTTTCTTT. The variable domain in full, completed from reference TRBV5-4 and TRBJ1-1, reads ETGVTQSPTHLIKTRGQQVTLRCSSQSGHNTVSWYQQALGQGPQFIFQYYREEENGRGNFPPRFSGLQFPNYSSELNVNALELDDSALYLCASSFKGRVGTEAFFGQGTRLTVV.

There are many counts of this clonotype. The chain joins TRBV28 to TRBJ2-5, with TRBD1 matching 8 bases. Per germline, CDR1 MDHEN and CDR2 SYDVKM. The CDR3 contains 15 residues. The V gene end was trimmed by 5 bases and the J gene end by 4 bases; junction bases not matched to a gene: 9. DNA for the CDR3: TGTGCCAGCAGTGCTCAGGGGGCCTGGGGAGAGACCCAGTACTTC. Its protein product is CASSAQGAWGETQYF.

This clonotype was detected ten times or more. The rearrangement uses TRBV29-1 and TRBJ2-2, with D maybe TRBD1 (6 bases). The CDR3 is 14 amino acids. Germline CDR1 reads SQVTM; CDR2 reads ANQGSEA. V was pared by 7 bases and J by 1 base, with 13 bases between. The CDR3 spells CSASTGLNTGELFF. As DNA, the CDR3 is TGCAGCGCCTCGACAGGTCTGAACACCGGGGAGCTGTTTTTT.

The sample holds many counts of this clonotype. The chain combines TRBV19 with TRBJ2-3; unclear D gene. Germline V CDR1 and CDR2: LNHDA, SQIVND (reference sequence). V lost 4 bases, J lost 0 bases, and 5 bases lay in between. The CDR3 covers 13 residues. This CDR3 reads CASSRASTDTQYF. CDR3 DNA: TGTGCCAGTAGTAGGGCGAGCACAGATACGCAGTATTTT.

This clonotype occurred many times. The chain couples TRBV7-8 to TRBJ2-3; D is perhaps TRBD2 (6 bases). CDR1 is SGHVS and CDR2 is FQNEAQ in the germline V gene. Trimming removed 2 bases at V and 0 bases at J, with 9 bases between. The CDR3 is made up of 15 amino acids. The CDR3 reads CASSLLGTSTDTQYF. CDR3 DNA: TGTGCCAGCAGCTTACTAGGGACTAGCACAGATACGCAGTATTTT.